Listed here is a single TCR beta chain. What it binds is unknown. This entry comes from a study of T cell responses to AZD1222 COVID-19 vaccine. At the level of the study: Second doses were pooled across both intervals (about 4 or about 12 weeks).

Germline assignment: CDR1 SNHLY and CDR2 FYNNEI. The CDR3 covers 11 residues. Trimming pared 6 bases from V and 13 bases from J, leaving 10 bases between. Sequencing used immunoSEQ multiplex PCR; TCRdb keeps in-frame clones, though not all of them. Of roughly 60,000 clones listed, approximately 80% are singletons. Regarding the study as a whole: Elevations in Spike-specific TCR breadth and depth followed administration of two AZD1222 doses.

The V and J genes are TRBV2 and TRBJ1-6; D is unresolved. This clonotype was sampled from an adult in good health. The input for sequencing was peripheral blood, taken on day 0 of AZD1222 vaccination. CDR3: CASRQTVPLHF. CDR3 coding DNA: TGTGCCAGCAGGCAAACAGTTCCCCTCCACTTT.